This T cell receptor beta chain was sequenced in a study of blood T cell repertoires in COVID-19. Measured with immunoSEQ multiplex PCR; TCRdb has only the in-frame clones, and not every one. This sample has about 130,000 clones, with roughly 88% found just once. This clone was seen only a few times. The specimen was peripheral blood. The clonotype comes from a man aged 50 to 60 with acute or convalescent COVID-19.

The CDR3 DNA follows: TGTGCCAGCTGTACTCCCGGGACAGGGGATCAGCCCCAGCATTTT. Its protein is CASCTPGTGDQPQHF. The chain has TRBV21-1 and TRBJ1-5; the table names TRBD1, a call not compared with the DNA. TRBV21-1 is labeled a pseudogene. The CDR3 is 15 amino acids.